Listed below are T cell receptor beta chains from one sample, sequenced in a study of cytomegalovirus exposure and HLA in healthy donors. Here immunoSEQ multiplex PCR was the method, and the copy in TCRdb shows in-frame clones only, minus some. Of approximately 140,000 clones in the sample, about 80% were seen once. The specimen was PBMCs. The origin of the receptors is a girl under 10 years old in good health and CMV-seronegative. Both conserved end residues are trimmed from each CDR3. D genes are given only for firm matches. A row's size may be missing; if present it is once, few, many or a size class.

TRBD1 | - | TRBV10-2 | ASSETGDSQPQH
TRBD2 | once | TRBV25-1 | ASSEYPSGRARETQY
- | few | TRBV4-3 | ASSQSSGSGANVLT
- | - | TRBV18 | ASSPSGYSNQPQH
TRBD1 | - | TRBV5-4 | ASSSRDSNYNEQF
- | - | TRBV30 | AWSVLTGANVLT
TRBD2 | - | TRBV11-2 | ASSKDLAGEREQY
TRBD1 | - | TRBV11-2 | ASSFEGAMSTDTQY
- | few | TRBV27 | ASSTANYGYT
- | - | TRBV4-2 | ASSQDSGTTDTQY
- | - | TRBV6-4 | ASSDSTTTNTGELF
TRBD2 | - | TRBV18 | ASSPPVRGGLYEQY
TRBD1 | once | TRBV2 | ASRAGTDAYEQY
- | - | TRBV6-5 | ASSYSGSRSYNEQF
- | - | TRBV21-1 | ASSKGPGLAGRESNEQF
- | - | TRBV6-5 | ASSSGTNYNEQF
TRBD1 | - | TRBV14 | ASSPMDRGLRGYT
- | - | TRBV10-3 | AISVIARYEQY
- | - | TRBV12-5 | ASGPPEGYEQY
- | once | TRBV11-1 | ASSLVGGRAKNIQY
- | - | TRBV4-1 | ASSQDSGRETQY
TRBD1 | - | TRBV7-2 | ASSPRTGGTGIAKNIQY
- | - | TRBV4-2 | ASSQLGLGEEETQY
TRBD1 | few | TRBV5-1 | ASSLAGTGGEKLF
- | - | TRBV7-8 | ASSLLTYEQY
TRBD1 | - | TRBV6-1 | ASSTGAGANVLT
TRBD2 | - | TRBV19 | ASRNPGGPGEQY
TRBD1 | - | TRBV4-1 | ASSHRQTGISTDTQY
TRBD1 | - | TRBV27 | ASSDSGGKANYGYT
TRBD1 | once | TRBV4-3 | ASSQGTGTTYEQY
TRBD1 | - | TRBV6-5 | ASSPDRAINYGYT
- | - | TRBV2 | ASSNQDNYNSPLH
TRBD2 | few | TRBV7-6 | ASSLERRETSYNEQF
- | - | TRBV30 | AWSPPTLSTGELF
TRBD2 | once | TRBV7-3 | ASSLLGGRRDTQY
TRBD1 | - | TRBV29-1 | SVPGGKGVITYNEQF
- | - | TRBV27 | ASSSEPQGRPHTQY
TRBD1 | - | TRBV9 | ASSIRDSPDTQY
- | - | TRBV7-2 | ASSLVRTQETQY
TRBD1 | once | TRBV27 | ASTLDRAGTQY
- | - | TRBV10-2 | ASRGLGQPQH
TRBD2 | - | TRBV29-1 | SVDRGDQETQY
TRBD1 | - | TRBV30 | AWSVPDRDNEKLF
- | - | TRBV6-6 | ASRAGLNYGYT
TRBD2 | - | TRBV29-1 | SVAGLAGENEQF
TRBD1 | - | TRBV19 | ASSIVSTGGTEAF
- | once | TRBV5-1 | ASSLTLGGSYEQY
TRBD2 | - | TRBV30 | AWSVGRWSSGGKSRQF
- | few | TRBV30 | AWSGSREQY
- | - | TRBV29-1 | SVDEGGNTEAF
TRBD2 | - | TRBV11-2 | ASSQGLAGEKQF
TRBD2 | - | TRBV27 | ASSRLSGSGDNEQF
- | - | TRBV15 | ATSRGGGTTGELF
TRBD2 | - | TRBV30 | AWSPGTSGPNEQF